This T cell receptor beta chain was retrieved from a study of blood T cell repertoires in COVID-19. Overall study context: Sources were T cells, B-cell-depleted T cells, or PBMCs; the material itself was cDNA or gDNA.

Per the original data handling: How many nucleated cells were present was estimated from reference gene primer amplification. The assay was immunoSEQ multiplex PCR, and TCRdb's table has in-frame clones only and misses some. For V, J and clone size, that table is used; D and trimming come from the DNA. The sample lists about 120,000 clones; about 89% were seen once. Seattle patient enrollment occurred during active infection, with longitudinal follow-up thereafter. Trimming shortened V by 2 bases and J by 2 bases, and 10 bases separated the two germline ends. The CDR3 length is 15 residues. Germline CDR1 is SGHNT and CDR2 is YYREEE (reference sequence).

This TCR came from a woman between 65 and 79 years old with COVID-19, enrolled during active disease. The chain links TRBV5-4 to TRBJ1-4, with a possible D match to TRBD1 (6 bases). The sequenced sample was peripheral blood. The CDR3 is CASSFSGGTNEKLFF. The CDR3 bases are TGTGCCAGCAGCTTTTCGGGGGGCACTAATGAAAAACTGTTTTTT. The full variable domain, rest sourced from reference TRBV5-4 and TRBJ1-4, is ETGVTQSPTHLIKTRGQQVTLRCSSQSGHNTVSWYQQALGQGPQFIFQYYREEENGRGNFPPRFSGLQFPNYSSELNVNALELDDSALYLCASSFSGGTNEKLFFGSGTQLSVL.